This TCR beta chain was found in a study of T cell responses to AZD1222 COVID-19 vaccine. Overall study: Second-dose groups at about 4 or about 12 weeks were pooled.

The CDR3 loop spans 17 amino acids. Germline loops: CDR1 SGHNT, CDR2 YYREEE (reference sequence). After removal of 0 bases from V and 7 bases from J, the junction contained 10 bases not matched to a gene. Notes on this clone: Its cognate antigen is unknown.

Study-wide findings and caveats: The study sampled repertoires only after the peak T cell response. Only 6 or 7 AZD1222 recipients tested seropositive at baseline. It should be noted that donors were predominantly white British and more often female, and clonal diversity was possibly underestimated.

Measured with immunoSEQ multiplex PCR; TCRdb has only the in-frame clones, and not every one. The sample has 35,000 to 55,000 clones; about 83% are singletons. The gene calls are TRBV5-4 and TRBJ2-7; 13 bases are a match to TRBD2. The receptor was isolated from an adult in good health. This material consisted of peripheral blood, taken on day 0 of AZD1222 vaccination. For the CDR3, the DNA is TGTGCCAGCAGCTTGGGGGCGGGACTAGCGGGGTTTGAGGAGCAGTACTTC. Its translation: CASSLGAGLAGFEEQYF. The whole variable domain, filled in from reference TRBV5-4 and TRBJ2-7, reads ETGVTQSPTHLIKTRGQQVTLRCSSQSGHNTVSWYQQALGQGPQFIFQYYREEENGRGNFPPRFSGLQFPNYSSELNVNALELDDSALYLCASSLGAGLAGFEEQYFGPGTRLTVT.